Following are 5 T cell receptor beta chains from one sample sequenced in a study of T cell repertoires in ileal Crohn's disease. Documented time point: neoterminal ileum biopsy at postoperative endoscopy, about 6 months after surgery. Produced via immunoSEQ multiplex PCR; TCRdb's table is partial and in-frame only. This table holds over 10,000 clones, around 80% found once. The sequencing input was ileal tissue. These TCRs come from an adult with Crohn's disease.

The chain uses TRBV7-3 and TRBJ2-1; the D gene is possibly TRBD2 (6 bases). The CDR3 contains 13 residues. The germline CDR1 and CDR2 sequences are SGHTA and FQGTGA. Trimming removed 5 bases from V and 12 bases from J, with 17 bases in between. CDR3 DNA: TGTGCCAGCAGCGCGGCCGGGACTCGGGTGCAGTTCTTC. This gives the protein CASSAAGTRVQFF. The whole variable domain, remainder taken from reference TRBV7-3 and TRBJ2-1, is GAGVSQTPSNKVTEKGKYVELRCDPISGHTALYWYRQSLGQGPEFLIYFQGTGAADDSGLPNDRFFAVRPEGSVSTLKIQRTERGDSAVYLCASSAAGTRVQFFGPGTRLTVL.

J is TRBJ1-1 and V is TRBV19; D call uncertain. The CDR3 runs to 14 residues. Germline CDR1 and CDR2: LNHDA and SQIVND (reference sequence). Trimming took 7 bases from V and 4 from J, leaving 16 bases between them. The CDR3 sequence: CASKIDSSLTEAFF. CDR3 nucleotides: TGTGCCAGTAAGATTGACTCCAGCCTCACTGAAGCTTTCTTT.

This chain joins TRBV19 and TRBJ2-5, with 9 nucleotides matching TRBD1. The CDR3 runs to 16 residues. CDR1 is LNHDA, CDR2 SQIVND, per germline (reference sequence). V lost 2 bases, J lost 4 bases, and 8 bases stayed unmatched. CDR3 residues: CASSISRTGAGETQYF. As DNA, the CDR3 is TGTGCCAGTAGTATATCTCGGACAGGGGCGGGAGAGACCCAGTACTTC.

The V gene is TRBV5-6, the J gene TRBJ2-6; the match to TRBD1 covers 9 bases. V was clipped by 5 bases and J by 4 bases; unmatched bases: 16. Germline V CDR1 and CDR2: SGHDT, YYEEEE. The CDR3 totals 19 residues. The CDR3 nucleotides read TGTGCCAGCAGTAGGAGGTCCGGGACAGGGCAAGGCGGGGCCAACGTCCTGACTTTC. As protein: CASSRRSGTGQGGANVLTF.

The chain employs TRBV27 and TRBJ1-2; TRBD1 aligns across 7 bases. Trimming removed 3 bases from V and 4 bases from J; junction bases left unmatched: 8. This CDR3 region has 15 residues. Germline V lookup: CDR1 MNHEY, CDR2 SMNVEV (reference sequence). The CDR3 loop reads CASSLSQGGPYGYTF. The CDR3 DNA reads as TGTGCCAGCAGTTTGTCTCAGGGGGGACCCTATGGCTACACCTTC.